Detailed here is one TCR beta chain. A few counts support this clonotype. Its antigen is currently not known. No per-base quality is available; no much larger clone lies one base away. The germline V gene encodes CDR1 SNHLY and CDR2 FYNNEI. Trimming leaves V shorter by 2 bases and J shorter by 5 bases, with the junction holding 7 bases beyond the gene matches. Inclusive of the bounding cysteine and phenylalanine, the CDR3 is 16 residues long. The only DNA kept is the CDR3, 48 bases in frame from the first base. The sample is drawn from a study of CD8 T cells in ankylosing spondylitis (dated by TCRdb to between 2016 and 2019). In terms of the full investigation: To find TCR variants linked to disease, the study profiled T cell receptor beta repertoires in ankylosing spondylitis patients and healthy donors. Samples of peripheral blood were taken, and for ankylosing spondylitis patients, synovial fluid was collected as well. The full study cohort comprised 25 or so ankylosing spondylitis patients and 85 to 120 healthy donors. What the authors observed across the whole study: The disease-linked clones showed a CD8+ phenotype and occurred at relatively low frequencies in peripheral blood. Blood from ankylosing spondylitis patients appeared to be characterized by a TCR beta motif composed of under ten highly homologous amino acid variants. Some TCR beta motif variants had previously been reported in synovial fluid and blood of reactive arthritis patients, which suggested common disease-initiation mechanisms. The disease-linked clones were reported as significantly enriched in matched synovial fluid samples from ankylosing spondylitis patients.

This sample was sequenced with an Illumina HiSeq 2500. Quantitative 5'-RACE with molecular barcodes was used to prepare TCR beta libraries. Per the original workflow: A new computational method, built on a probabilistic model of VDJ rearrangement, was used to identify disease-linked TCR variants. TCRdb redid the processing of the public reads, applying fastp at Q25 and MiXCR, and retained in-frame beta chains. Each entry is one CDR3 protein sequence, shown with its most common DNA and genes. TCRdb's processing, not the study's, gives the V and J calls here. This sample comprises approximately 200,000 distinct CDR3 sequences, roughly 12% of them detected only once. The ten largest clones represent 15% to 20% of the sample.

This sequence uses TRBV2 and TRBJ1-5; 9 middle bases align to TRBD1. The sequence was obtained from a male donor with ankylosing spondylitis or in good health (not recorded which). The specimen was blood, either unsorted or a sorted T cell fraction (not recorded which). The CDR3 is CASSERDRALDQPQHF. The nucleotide sequence is TGTGCCAGCAGTGAAAGGGACAGGGCGCTAGATCAGCCCCAGCATTTT.